The entry that follows covers one T cell receptor (beta chain) sequence. The cohort comprised adults aged 18 to 89 years residing in about two dozen US areas. This sample was taken from a study of blood T cell repertoires in COVID-19. For the study at large: Both acute and convalescent COVID-19 samples were obtained from the United States, Italy and Spain. Sample material is recorded as cDNA or gDNA derived from T cells, B-cell-depleted T cells, or PBMCs.

Study processing details: Reference gene primer amplification in the assay estimated nucleated cell counts. The protocol was immunoSEQ multiplex PCR, while the TCRdb copy is restricted to in-frame clones and leaves out a portion. That table gives V, J and clone size, and the DNA gave D and trimming. The repertoire holds a few hundred thousand clones, with roughly 90% as singletons. The CDR3 covers 13 residues. V lost 9 bases, J lost 5 bases, and 4 bases stayed unmatched. Germline CDR1 and CDR2: MNHEY and SMNVEV (reference sequence). The TCR originated in a woman in her fifties or sixties who had been exposed to COVID-19. Sequences were obtained from PBMCs or T cells enriched from blood (not recorded which). This rearrangement joins TRBV27 to TRBJ2-2; 9 positions match TRBD1. CDR3 in DNA: TGTGCCAGTGGGGACAGGGCGACCGGGGAGCTGTTTTTT. The encoded protein is CASGDRATGELFF.